This TCR beta chain appears in the sequencing data of a study of T cell responses to AZD1222 COVID-19 vaccine. Germline CDR1 MDHEN, CDR2 SYDVKM. Trimming took off 6 bases at V and 8 bases at J, with 16 bases between the two ends. The CDR3 sequence is 14 residues long. This clone has just one count. Method: immunoSEQ multiplex PCR; TCRdb's copy keeps in-frame clones and lacks some. The sample includes 90,000 to 120,000 clones, about 85% of them seen just once. The chain carries TRBV28 and TRBJ2-2, with D tentatively TRBD1 (5 bases). The specimen comprised peripheral blood, sampled 28 days after the second AZD1222 dose. This clonotype originated in an adult who received the AZD1222 COVID-19 vaccine. The CDR3 loop reads CASRTDSLRGELFF. The CDR3 nucleotides are TGTGCCAGCAGGACTGACAGCCTTAGGGGGGAGCTGTTTTTT.